These T cell receptor beta chains were read from a single sample in a study of shared clonotypes between healthy human individuals. Measured with immunoSEQ multiplex PCR; TCRdb has only the in-frame clones, and not every one. The table shows under 350,000 clones, with roughly 91% occurring only once. The sequenced sample consisted of memory CD8+ T cells sorted from blood. All receptors come from a man younger than 35 in good health. Both conserved end residues are part of each CDR3. D genes are given only for firm matches. Size is omitted from some rows. Given values are once, few, many or a class for expanded clones.

size	V	J	D	CDR3	DNA
once	TRBV7-9	TRBJ2-1	TRBD2	CASSFSGGDEQFF	TGTGCCAGCAGCTTTTCCGGGGGGGATGAGCAGTTCTTC
-	TRBV25-1	TRBJ2-7	-	CASSEFTDYEQYF	TGTGCCAGCAGTGAATTCACAGACTACGAGCAGTACTTC
-	TRBV7-9	TRBJ1-4	-	CATPIDDGEKLFF	TGTGCCACCCCGATCGACGACGGTGAAAAACTGTTTTTT
-	TRBV29-1	TRBJ2-1	-	CSVDGERDYNEQFF	TGCAGCGTTGATGGGGAGAGGGATTACAATGAGCAGTTCTTC
-	TRBV28	TRBJ1-1	-	CASSLGQNTEAFF	TGTGCCAGCAGTTTAGGACAAAACACTGAAGCTTTCTTT
-	TRBV4-1	TRBJ1-1	-	CASSQDGGLLNTEAFF	TGCGCCAGCAGCCAAGATGGGGGGCTTTTGAACACTGAAGCTTTCTTT
-	TRBV7-6	TRBJ1-1	-	CASRDTGTTNTEAFF	TGTGCCAGCAGGGATACCGGGACAACGAACACTGAAGCTTTCTTT
-	TRBV7-2	TRBJ2-7	TRBD2	CASSPRGYTTYEQYF	TGTGCCAGCAGCCCGCGGGGGTATACTACCTACGAGCAGTACTTC
-	TRBV7-9	TRBJ2-7	TRBD1	CASSPGQGDEQYF	TGTGCCAGCAGCCCCGGACAGGGTGATGAGCAGTACTTC
-	TRBV4-1	TRBJ1-2	-	CASGMARGARDYGYTF	TGCGCCAGCGGAATGGCTCGGGGGGCGCGGGACTATGGCTACACCTTC
-	TRBV19	TRBJ1-2	-	CASTLDPYGYTF	TGTGCCAGTACCCTGGATCCGTATGGCTACACCTTC
-	TRBV9	TRBJ2-1	-	CASSPGTDYNEQFF	TGTGCCAGCAGCCCAGGGACGGATTACAATGAGCAGTTCTTC
-	TRBV5-4	TRBJ2-5	-	CASSLTYRSFQTQYF	TGTGCCAGCAGCTTGACTTACAGGTCCTTCCAGACCCAGTACTTC
-	TRBV9	TRBJ2-4	TRBD2	CASSVVAGEGDIQYF	TGTGCCAGCAGCGTGGTAGCGGGAGAGGGGGACATTCAGTACTTC
-	TRBV9	TRBJ1-3	-	CASSVERASGNTIYF	TGTGCCAGCAGCGTAGAGAGGGCCTCTGGAAACACCATATATTTT
-	TRBV7-9	TRBJ1-1	-	CASSLFGLGSPNTEAFF	TGTGCCAGCAGCTTATTCGGGCTAGGGTCCCCGAACACTGAAGCTTTCTTT
-	TRBV28	TRBJ2-2	TRBD1	CASSSRQGAKTGELFF	TGTGCCAGCAGTTCCCGACAGGGGGCGAAAACCGGGGAGCTGTTTTTT
-	TRBV30	TRBJ1-2	-	CAWSPDSNYGYTF	TGTGCCTGGAGTCCAGACAGTAACTATGGCTACACCTTC
-	TRBV14	TRBJ2-1	TRBD2	CASRSGGSSYNEQFF	TGTGCCAGCAGAAGCGGGGGAAGCTCCTACAATGAGCAGTTCTTC
-	TRBV7-9	TRBJ2-6	TRBD1	CASSFSGQAISGANVLTF	TGTGCCAGCAGCTTTTCGGGACAGGCAATCTCTGGGGCCAACGTCCTGACTTTC
-	TRBV27	TRBJ2-7	TRBD1	CASGPGQGWAYEQYF	TGTGCCAGCGGACCCGGACAGGGATGGGCCTACGAGCAGTACTTC
-	TRBV6-5	TRBJ1-1	-	CASSYGEAFF	TGTGCCAGCAGTTACGGTGAAGCTTTCTTT
-	TRBV29-1	TRBJ2-7	-	CSVGFDGDHPEQYF	TGCAGCGTTGGGTTTGACGGGGACCATCCCGAGCAGTACTTC
-	TRBV4-1	TRBJ2-3	TRBD2	CASSLRSGLAGTDTQYF	TGCGCCAGCAGCCTCAGATCCGGACTAGCGGGCACAGATACGCAGTATTTT
-	TRBV4-3	TRBJ2-7	-	CASSWGVGSYEQYF	TGCGCCAGCAGCTGGGGCGTAGGGTCCTACGAGCAGTACTTC
-	TRBV13	TRBJ2-7	TRBD1	CASSSRRDRGVDEQYF	TGTGCCAGCAGCTCACGGAGGGACAGGGGGGTCGACGAGCAGTACTTC
-	TRBV27	TRBJ1-5	-	CASSPPGSNQPQHF	TGTGCCAGCAGTCCACCCGGTAGCAATCAGCCCCAGCATTTT
-	TRBV2	TRBJ2-3	TRBD1	CASRAGTGLTQYF	TGTGCCAGCAGGGCGGGGACAGGGCTTACGCAGTATTTT